This passage covers 24 T cell receptor beta chains from one sample sequenced in a study of regulatory T cells in long-lasting Graves disease. As to time point: newly diagnosed GD, antithyroid drugs for less than 3 months. RNA from PBMCs was the source of the TCR library. Arm-PCR of CDR3 regions and iRepertoire HTBI primers were used to build TCR beta libraries. TCRdb reprocessed the multiplex PCR reads via MiXCR and lists one record per CDR3 protein. The sample carries a few hundred thousand distinct CDR3 sequences, around 15% recorded once. These data were also filed under a second study, of T cells in Graves' hyperthyroidism and ophthalmopathy.

The material sequenced was peripheral blood mononuclear cells (PBMCs), taken at new diagnosis, from a patient treated with antithyroid drugs. Receptor source: a woman under 30 with Graves disease.

This clonotype was seen at least ten times. The chain links TRBV3-1 to TRBJ2-5; unclear D gene. This CDR3 has 14 amino acids. The germline V and J ends were trimmed by 7 bases and 0 bases, with 12 bases remaining between them. Germline CDR1 and CDR2: LGHDT and YNNKEL (reference sequence). The CDR3 region has the DNA TGTGCCAGCATTTTAGACGGGTACCAAGAGACCCAGTACTTC. It translates to CASILDGYQETQYF.

The chain couples TRBV6-1 to TRBJ1-2, with a possible D match to TRBD1 (5 bases). CDR1 and CDR2 (germline): MNHNS, SASEGT. V lost 6 bases and J lost 3, with 14 bases in between. The CDR3 is 14 residues long. For the CDR3, the DNA is TGTGCCAGCAGCAAGGGGCTCAGTGACTATGGCTACACCTTC. This codes for CASSKGLSDYGYTF.

The V and J genes are TRBV27 and TRBJ1-6, with 8 bases lining up with TRBD1. V lost 2 bases to trimming and J lost 2 bases; unmatched junction nucleotides: 5. The CDR3 covers 17 residues. The germline V gene has CDR1 MNHEY and CDR2 SMNVEV (reference sequence). CDR3 loop: CASSLTDRGAYNSPLHF. As DNA, the CDR3 is TGTGCCAGCAGTTTAACCGACAGGGGCGCCTATAATTCACCCCTCCACTTT.

This clonotype has just a few counts. The rearrangement uses TRBV20-1 and TRBJ1-1; no definite D call. CDR3 length equals 10 residues. Germline CDR1 reads DFQATT; CDR2 reads SNEGSKA (reference sequence). The CDR3 protein is CHHPSIEAFF. The CDR3 nucleotides are TGCCACCACCCCTCCATTGAAGCTTTCTTT.

The sample holds many counts of this clonotype. The rearrangement links TRBV12-3 or TRBV12-4 to TRBJ2-1, with D possibly being TRBD1 (7 bases). This CDR3 comprises 15 residues. Trimming pared 6 bases from V and 7 bases from J, leaving 19 bases between. For the CDR3, the DNA is TGTGCCAGCAGCAGACAGGGAGGCAGGTGGAATGAGCAGTTCTTC. It specifies CASSRQGGRWNEQFF.

J is TRBJ1-2 and V is TRBV29-1; TRBD1 matches at 7 bases. V trimming: 6 bases; J trimming: 3 bases; junction bases outside the gene matches: 10. The germline V gene encodes CDR1 SQVTM and CDR2 ANQGSEA. The CDR3 has 14 amino acids. The CDR3 loop reads CSVIAPDRDYGYTF. CDR3 sequence (DNA): TGCAGCGTGATAGCCCCCGACAGGGACTATGGCTACACCTTC.

The chain has TRBV4-1 and TRBJ1-4; no definite D call. There are 16 residues in the CDR3. V lost 4 bases, J lost 6 bases, and 18 bases lay in between. CDR1 is MGHRA and CDR2 is YSYEKL in the germline V gene. CDR3 protein: CASSPRGGGIDEKLFF. CDR3 DNA sequence: TGCGCCAGCAGCCCACGAGGAGGCGGGATAGATGAAAAACTGTTTTTT.

This clonotype was counted ten times or more. The V call is TRBV5-1, the J call TRBJ1-2; TRBD1 might be the D (5 bases). This CDR3 contains 14 residues. CDR1 and CDR2 from the germline V gene are SGHRS and YFSETQ. V was clipped by 0 bases and J by 14 bases, with 20 bases between them. This CDR3 is CASSLEGNGDLGTF. CDR3 in DNA: TGCGCCAGCAGCTTGGAGGGGAACGGAGATCTGGGGACCTTC.

This clonotype was observed a few times. This CDR3 is CASSVQTGTGVEKLFF. The CDR3 DNA reads TGTGCCAGCAGCGTTCAGACCGGGACAGGGGTTGAAAAACTGTTTTTT. This sequence joins TRBV9 and TRBJ1-4; 10 positions match TRBD1. Trimming cost V 2 bases and J 7 bases; bases outside gene matches: 8. The germline gives CDR1 SGDLS, CDR2 YYNGEE. CDR3 size: 16 residues.

This clonotype showed up many times. The rearrangement uses TRBV7-9 and TRBJ1-1; D may be TRBD1 (5 bases). Germline V gene lookup returns CDR1 SEHNR and CDR2 FQNEAQ (reference sequence). This CDR3 has 13 amino acids. V gave up 2 bases and J gave up 6 bases, with 10 bases separating them. The CDR3 is CASSLLLGAEAFF. CDR3 in DNA: TGTGCCAGCAGCTTACTTCTAGGGGCTGAAGCTTTCTTT.

The chain links TRBV24-1 to TRBJ2-1, with TRBD2 identical over 12 bases. The ends lost 7 bases at V and 4 bases at J; junction bases unmatched: 4. The CDR3 sequence is 15 residues long. Germline values: CDR1 KGHDR, CDR2 SFDVKD. The CDR3 region is CATSTSGRMYNEQFF. In nucleotides, the CDR3 is TGTGCCACCAGCACTAGCGGGAGGATGTACAATGAGCAGTTCTTC.

This clonotype was counted between two and nine times. The chain links TRBV13 to TRBJ2-3; 9 bases are a match to TRBD2. Trimming took 5 bases from V and 2 from J; bases not matched to a gene: 14. The CDR3 is 18 amino acids. The germline gives CDR1 PRHDT, CDR2 FYEKMQ (reference sequence). CDR3 DNA sequence: TGTGCCAGCAGCCCCCTCGCGGCTAGCGGGGACCTCACAGATACGCAGTATTTT. Its translation is CASSPLAASGDLTDTQYF.

This clonotype showed up many times. The CDR3 protein is CASSQDPPGLNTEAFF. As DNA, the CDR3 is TGTGCCAGCAGCCAAGATCCCCCAGGGCTGAACACTGAAGCTTTCTTT. The V and J genes are TRBV3-1 and TRBJ1-1, with D possibly TRBD1 on 5 matching bases. V lost 0 bases and J lost 0, with 11 bases in between. Germline V gene lookup returns CDR1 LGHDT and CDR2 YNNKEL (reference sequence). The CDR3 totals 16 residues. The whole variable domain, filled in from reference TRBV3-1 and TRBJ1-1, reads DTAVSQTPKYLVTQMGNDKSIKCEQNLGHDTMYWYKQDSKKFLKIMFSYNNKELIINETVPNRFSPKSPDKAHLNLHINSLELGDSAVYFCASSQDPPGLNTEAFFGQGTRLTVV.

This clonotype showed up just a few times. This chain joins TRBV5-8 and TRBJ1-4, with D unclear. The CDR3 loop spans 14 amino acids. Trimming took off 4 bases at V and 10 bases at J, with 17 bases between the two ends. Per germline, CDR1 SGHTS and CDR2 YDEGEE. The CDR3 reads CASSPNNDAGKLFF. The CDR3 DNA reads TGTGCCAGCAGCCCCAATAACGACGCTGGAAAACTGTTTTTT.

This clonotype was recorded a few times. The chain joins TRBV19 to TRBJ2-1; 12 bases map to TRBD2. V dropped 9 bases and J dropped 9; count of bases not matched to a gene: 9. The CDR3 spans 14 residues. Germline V gene data show CDR1 as LNHDA and CDR2 as SQIVND (reference sequence). CDR3 sequence: CASDLAGGLGEQFF. CDR3 bases: TGTGCCAGCGACCTAGCGGGGGGGTTGGGTGAGCAGTTCTTC. Filled out from reference TRBV19 and TRBJ2-1, the complete variable domain reads DGGITQSPKYLFRKEGQNVTLSCEQNLNHDAMYWYRQDPGQGLRLIYYSQIVNDFQKGDIAEGYSVSREKKESFPLTVTSAQKNPTAFYLCASDLAGGLGEQFFGPGTRLTVL.

This clonotype was observed a few times. The gene calls are TRBV9 and TRBJ1-3; D is unresolved. The CDR3 length is 14 residues. Germline CDR1 and CDR2: SGDLS and YYNGEE. V was cut by 0 bases and J by 4 bases, with 8 bases left in between. In DNA form, the CDR3 reads TGTGCCAGCAGCGTAGAAGCGACAGGAAACACCATATATTTT. It specifies CASSVEATGNTIYF. Variable domain in full (rest from reference TRBV9 and TRBJ1-3): DSGVTQTPKHLITATGQRVTLRCSPRSGDLSVYWYQQSLDQGLQFLIQYYNGEERAKGNILERFSAQQFPDLHSELNLSSLELGDSALYFCASSVEATGNTIYFGEGSWLTVV.

In its sample, this clonotype was seen many times. The chain recombines TRBV11-2 with TRBJ2-1, with 9 bases matching TRBD2. This CDR3 spans 16 amino acids. V was clipped by 7 bases and J by 3 bases; unmatched bases: 10. Germline CDR1 is SGHAT and CDR2 is FQNNGV. CDR3 in amino acids: CASTKLAGPDYNEQFF. The CDR3 DNA reads as TGTGCCAGCACAAAGCTAGCGGGACCCGACTACAATGAGCAGTTCTTC.

This clonotype came up many times. The genes are TRBV7-2 and TRBJ1-1; 8 bases fit TRBD1. V trimming: 5 bases; J trimming: 4 bases; junction bases outside the gene matches: 12. The CDR3 runs 16 residues. Looked up from germline, CDR1 is SGHTA and CDR2 is FQGNSA. In DNA, the CDR3 is TGTGCCAGCAGCCGGAAGACAGGGGTGTCAGCCACTGAAGCTTTCTTT. This translates into CASSRKTGVSATEAFF.

V and J are TRBV6-2 or TRBV6-3 and TRBJ1-6; D gene ambiguous. V dropped 5 bases and J dropped 0 bases, with 17 bases sitting between them. The CDR3 totals 18 residues. Germline V lookup: CDR1 MNHEY, CDR2 SVGEGT. The CDR3 sequence: CASSEAGWLSSYNSPLHF. For the CDR3, the DNA is TGTGCCAGCAGTGAAGCGGGGTGGTTGAGCTCCTATAATTCACCCCTCCACTTT.

This clonotype was observed at least ten times. The genes are TRBV12-3 or TRBV12-4 and TRBJ1-2, with D possibly matching TRBD1 (5 bases). There are 15 residues in the CDR3. Trimming stripped 6 bases from V and 3 bases from J, with 17 bases between. This CDR3 is CASSRLRGGDYGYTF. The CDR3 DNA reads as TGTGCCAGCAGCCGCCTTAGGGGAGGGGACTATGGCTACACCTTC.

This clonotype was picked up many times. The rearrangement joins TRBV30 to TRBJ1-1; D remains unclear. V was pared by 5 bases and J by 7 bases, with 14 bases between. CDR1 GTSNPN and CDR2 SVGIG come from the germline V gene (reference sequence). The CDR3 has 12 residues. Here the CDR3 reads CAWGPRASEAFF. The DNA for the CDR3 is TGTGCCTGGGGCCCCCGGGCCAGTGAAGCTTTCTTT.

In this sample, this clonotype turned up many times. The chain employs TRBV5-1 and TRBJ2-5; D call uncertain. From germline, CDR1 is SGHRS and CDR2 YFSETQ. This CDR3 contains 15 residues. With 5 bases removed from V and 1 base from J, the gap between germline ends came to 15 bases. The CDR3 protein is CASRRQDGPQETQYF. The CDR3 region has the DNA TGCGCCAGCAGAAGGCAGGACGGGCCCCAAGAGACCCAGTACTTC.

This chain connects TRBV14 to TRBJ1-2; D remains unclear. Germline CDR1 reads SGHDN; CDR2 reads FVKESK. CDR3 length: 16 amino acids. V dropped 0 bases and J dropped 3 bases, with 14 bases sitting between them. CDR3 DNA: TGTGCCAGCAGCCAAGATGAAGCTAAGGATTACTATGGCTACACCTTC. It is translated as CASSQDEAKDYYGYTF.

The table lists this clonotype with many counts. The chain recombines TRBV3-1 with TRBJ2-7; D gene uncertain. Germline V lookup: CDR1 LGHDT, CDR2 YNNKEL (reference sequence). The CDR3 is 11 residues long. Trimming shortened V by 3 bases and J by 9 bases, and 9 bases separated the two germline ends. The CDR3 here is CASSQGLGQYF. In DNA, the CDR3 is TGTGCCAGCAGCCAGGGTCTTGGGCAGTACTTC.